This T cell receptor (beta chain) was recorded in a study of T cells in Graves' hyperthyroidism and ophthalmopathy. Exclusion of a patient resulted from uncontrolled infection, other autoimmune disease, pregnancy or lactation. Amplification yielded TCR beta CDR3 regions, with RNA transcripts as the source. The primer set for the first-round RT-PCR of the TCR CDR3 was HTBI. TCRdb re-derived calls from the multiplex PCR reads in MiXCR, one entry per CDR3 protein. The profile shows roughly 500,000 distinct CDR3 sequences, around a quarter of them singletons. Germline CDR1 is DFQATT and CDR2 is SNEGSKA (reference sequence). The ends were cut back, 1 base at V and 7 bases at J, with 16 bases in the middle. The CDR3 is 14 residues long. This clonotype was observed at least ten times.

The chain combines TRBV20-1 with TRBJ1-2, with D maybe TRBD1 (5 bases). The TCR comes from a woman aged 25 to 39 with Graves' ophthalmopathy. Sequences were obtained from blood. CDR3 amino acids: CSARAPTGVGGYTF. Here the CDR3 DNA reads TGCAGTGCTAGAGCCCCAACAGGAGTTGGTGGCTACACCTTC.